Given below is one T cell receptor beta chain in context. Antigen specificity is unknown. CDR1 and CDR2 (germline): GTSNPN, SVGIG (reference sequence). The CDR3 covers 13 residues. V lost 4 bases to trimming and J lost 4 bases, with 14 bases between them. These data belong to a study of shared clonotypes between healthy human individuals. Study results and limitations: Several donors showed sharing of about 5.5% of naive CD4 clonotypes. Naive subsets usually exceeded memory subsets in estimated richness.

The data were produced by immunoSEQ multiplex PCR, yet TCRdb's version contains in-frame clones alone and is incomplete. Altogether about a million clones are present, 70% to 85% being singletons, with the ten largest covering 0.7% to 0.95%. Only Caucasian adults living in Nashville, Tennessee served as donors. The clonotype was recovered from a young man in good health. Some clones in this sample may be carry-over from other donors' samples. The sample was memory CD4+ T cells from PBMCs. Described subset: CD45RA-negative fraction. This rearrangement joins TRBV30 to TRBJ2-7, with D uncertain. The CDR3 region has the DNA TGTGCCTGGAATGAAGGGCCCCTTTACGAGCAGTACTTC. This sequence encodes CAWNEGPLYEQYF.